The rows below give T cell receptor beta chains drawn from one sample of a study of shared clonotypes between healthy human individuals. Using immunoSEQ multiplex PCR, the repertoire was profiled, and TCRdb retains in-frame clones only, with some absent. The sample lists 550,000 to 700,000 clones, around 78% occurring once. The source material was memory CD4+ T cells sorted from blood. The receptors originated from a woman in her twenties or thirties in good health. The CDR3 runs from the conserved cysteine through the conserved F or W. D genes are given only for firm matches. Clone sizes are given selectively: once, few, many, or a class where the clone is expanded.

CASRQQGPQETQYF TGTGCCAGTAGACAACAGGGTCCCCAAGAGACCCAGTACTTC - TRBJ2-5 - TRBV19
CASSVGWGSNQPQHF TGTGCCAGCAGCGTAGGGTGGGGTAGCAATCAGCCCCAGCATTTT - TRBJ1-5 - TRBV9
CASSGVVSSYNEQFF TGTGCCAGCAGTGGGGTTGTTAGCTCCTACAATGAGCAGTTCTTC - TRBJ2-1 - TRBV6-6
CASSQDRGSGGELFF TGTGCCAGCAGTCAGGACAGGGGTTCGGGCGGGGAGCTGTTTTTT TRBD1 TRBJ2-2 - TRBV27
CASSVATVVRGELFF TGTGCCAGCAGCGTAGCTACCGTTGTCCGGGGGGAGCTGTTTTTT - TRBJ2-2 - TRBV9
CASSTDGAGELFF TGTGCCAGCAGCACGGACGGGGCCGGGGAGCTGTTTTTT - TRBJ2-2 once TRBV7-8
CASSGHADTQYF TGTGCCAGCAGCGGGCACGCAGATACGCAGTATTTT - TRBJ2-3 - TRBV27
CASSRGQGQTGELFF TGTGCCAGTAGTAGGGGACAAGGGCAGACCGGGGAGCTGTTTTTT - TRBJ2-2 - TRBV19
CASSGRLAGVADTQYF TGTGCCAGCAGTGGCCGACTAGCGGGAGTAGCAGATACGCAGTATTTT TRBD2 TRBJ2-3 once TRBV2
CASRSSPGQGSDTEAFF TGTGCCAGCAGAAGTAGTCCGGGACAGGGGTCGGACACTGAAGCTTTCTTT TRBD1 TRBJ1-1 - TRBV28
CAWSLPVGGGYTF TGTGCCTGGAGTCTCCCGGTTGGCGGTGGCTACACCTTC - TRBJ1-2 - TRBV30
CASSSPGTDNEKLFF TGTGCCAGCAGTTCCCCCGGGACAGATAATGAAAAACTGTTTTTT TRBD1 TRBJ1-4 once TRBV6-5
CASSVGTGASTDTQYF TGTGCCAGTAGTGTCGGGACAGGGGCTAGCACAGATACGCAGTATTTT TRBD1 TRBJ2-3 few TRBV19
CASSWDGVTEAFF TGCGCCAGCAGCTGGGACGGGGTCACTGAAGCTTTCTTT - TRBJ1-1 - TRBV5-1
CASSPGTALLSTDTQYF TGTGCCAGCTCACCAGGGACAGCTCTCTTATCCACAGATACGCAGTATTTT TRBD1 TRBJ2-3 - TRBV18
CASSFWRNEQYF TGTGCCAGCAGCTTTTGGAGGAACGAGCAGTACTTC - TRBJ2-7 - TRBV5-4
CASSPPVRGYTF TGTGCCAGCAGTCCCCCAGTCCGCGGCTACACCTTC - TRBJ1-2 many TRBV28
CASSPGDRDEQFF TGCGCCAGCAGCCCTGGAGACAGGGATGAGCAGTTCTTC TRBD1 TRBJ2-1 - TRBV10-1
CASSEVRLGEQFF TGTGCCAGCAGTGAAGTAAGGTTAGGTGAGCAGTTCTTC - TRBJ2-1 - TRBV6-1
CASSPPGGRRELFF TGTGCCAGCAGTCCTCCCGGTGGGAGACGGGAGCTGTTTTTT - TRBJ2-2 - TRBV28
CASTTSGYEQYF TGTGCCAGCACCACTTCAGGGTATGAGCAGTACTTC - TRBJ2-7 - TRBV6-1
CASSPRQGKSTDTQYF TGTGCCAGCAGTCCACGACAGGGTAAAAGCACAGATACGCAGTATTTT TRBD1 TRBJ2-3 - TRBV28
CASSLSQGVSTEAFF TGCGCCAGCAGCTTAAGCCAGGGGGTAAGCACTGAAGCTTTCTTT TRBD1 TRBJ1-1 - TRBV5-1
CASSVVGSYNEQFF TGTGCCAGCAGTGTAGTGGGCTCCTACAATGAGCAGTTCTTC - TRBJ2-1 - TRBV25-1
CASSLDPSGTEAFF TGCGCCAGCAGCTTGGACCCCTCGGGCACTGAAGCTTTCTTT - TRBJ1-1 few TRBV5-1
CASGPRDEQFF TGTGCCAGCGGCCCTCGGGATGAGCAGTTCTTC - TRBJ2-1 - TRBV28
CASSREPGTGFYEQYF TGTGCCAGCAGTAGGGAGCCGGGGACAGGGTTTTACGAGCAGTACTTC TRBD1 TRBJ2-7 - TRBV5-4
CASSQDTGGYGYTF TGTGCCAGCAGCCAAGATACAGGGGGTTATGGCTACACCTTC TRBD1 TRBJ1-2 - TRBV14
CASSDSAGSYNEQFF TGTGCCAGCAGTGACTCAGCGGGCTCCTACAATGAGCAGTTCTTC - TRBJ2-1 few TRBV6-4
CATAQGSGAFTDTQYF TGTGCCACCGCGCAGGGTAGCGGGGCCTTCACAGATACGCAGTATTTT TRBD2 TRBJ2-3 many TRBV10-3
CASSLQQQETQYF TGCGCCAGCAGCTTGCAGCAGCAAGAGACCCAGTACTTC - TRBJ2-5 - TRBV5-1
CASSSYRDYGYTF TGTGCCAGCAGCTCCTACAGGGATTATGGCTACACCTTC - TRBJ1-2 - TRBV11-2
CASSQGVSGMYNEQFF TGTGCCAGCAGCCAAGGGGTTAGCGGAATGTACAATGAGCAGTTCTTC - TRBJ2-1 - TRBV14
CASSYSGTSSNEQFF TGTGCCAGCAGTTACTCAGGGACTAGTAGCAATGAGCAGTTCTTC TRBD2 TRBJ2-1 - TRBV6-5
CASSPHPGLFFQETQYF TGTGCCAGCAGCCCCCACCCGGGACTTTTCTTCCAAGAGACCCAGTACTTC - TRBJ2-5 few TRBV11-2
CASSLAGQGFEQFF TGCGCCAGCAGCTTGGCGGGACAGGGATTTGAGCAGTTCTTC TRBD1 TRBJ2-1 - TRBV5-1
CASSMRGGYNEQFF TGTGCCAGTAGTATGCGGGGGGGTTACAATGAGCAGTTCTTC TRBD2 TRBJ2-1 - TRBV19
CASSPGQGNEKLFF TGTGCCAGCAGCCCGGGACAGGGCAACGAAAAACTGTTTTTT TRBD1 TRBJ1-4 - TRBV7-9
CATSRISGVYTEAFF TGTGCCACCAGCAGAATATCAGGGGTCTACACTGAAGCTTTCTTT - TRBJ1-1 few TRBV15
CASSLAQGPIVETQYF TGTGCCAGCAGCTTAGCTCAGGGCCCAATCGTCGAGACCCAGTACTTC - TRBJ2-5 - TRBV11-2
CAWSVYVTLYGYTF TGTGCCTGGAGTGTATACGTAACTCTCTATGGCTACACCTTC - TRBJ1-2 - TRBV30
CASSDPRELFF TGTGCCAGCAGTGATCCCCGGGAGCTGTTTTTT - TRBJ2-2 - TRBV9
CASSSAGENSPLHF TGTGCCAGCAGTTCTGCGGGGGAAAATTCACCCCTCCACTTT - TRBJ1-6 - TRBV27
CASSLSSGSYNEQFF TGCGCCAGCAGCTTGTCCTCAGGTTCCTACAATGAGCAGTTCTTC - TRBJ2-1 few TRBV5-1